The rows below give T cell receptor beta chains drawn from one sample of a study of shared T cell receptors in the human thymus. The repertoire was sequenced with immunoSEQ multiplex PCR; TCRdb's copy has only in-frame clones and lacks some. The sample contains hundreds of thousands of clones, approximately 88% of which appear only once. This sample also appeared in a second study, on human thymus T cells.

Sequencing was performed on thymocytes. These TCRs come from a boy younger than two with a congenital heart defect. The CDR3 runs from the conserved cysteine through the conserved F or W. The order of the fields is clone size, CDR3 length, V gene, CDR3 protein. Where a row states a size, it is once, few, many or the class of an expanded clone; other rows omit it.

>-|18|TRBV18
CASSPPNPLAGFYNEQFF
>-|14|TRBV11-2
CASRSSGRLDEQFF
>-|15|TRBV9
CASSPSPDLQDTQYF
>-|16|TRBV27
CASSLRIGLAGNEQFF
>-|15|TRBV4-2
CASSQGSASGTEQFF
>-|17|TRBV10-2
CASSESHPPPVNTEAFF
>-|20|TRBV14
CASSQDVEVGLAGAVGEQYF
>-|15|TRBV30
CAWSPQGNQQETQYF
>-|17|TRBV15
CATSRPFRAGGIGTQYF
>-|16|TRBV5-5
CASSSEVVANAYEQYF
>-|16|TRBV27
CASSLSHRDRGTEQFF
>-|15|TRBV11-2
CASSLGQGSSYGYTF
>-|15|TRBV6-1
CASRPRDRDWSGYTF
>-|13|TRBV7-9
CASSLGQGHEQYF
>-|13|TRBV29-1
CSARTSGGYEQYF
>-|14|TRBV7-4
CARVQGGPGTEAFF
>-|13|TRBV11-2
CASRARDRVSLVF
>few|16|TRBV7-9
CASSLSGVSSGNTIYF
>-|13|TRBV6-5
CASSYSRGAEAFF
>-|15|TRBV27
CASSLATSGAETQYF
>-|13|TRBV6-1
CASMEGTGNEQYF
>-|15|TRBV9
CASSGSGRSYNEQFF
>-|16|TRBV28
CASRWARLEDPGEQYF
>-|16|TRBV4-3
CASSQLAGGLYNEQFF
>-|16|TRBV27
CASSASETSGPNEQFF
>-|17|TRBV4-1
CASSQTSSGTYPGELFF
>-|18|TRBV7-4
CASSLHDSRDKDTGELFF
>-|20|TRBV29-1
CSVEDGFVGWAGGMTDTQYF
>-|18|TRBV7-9
CASSLGYHRGHASYEQYF
>-|18|TRBV10-2
CASSERPRLAEFQETQYF
>-|12|TRBV25-1
CASSEYKETQYF
>-|16|TRBV4-3
CASSQDAPDPSSEQYF
>-|15|TRBV28
CASSPPGQGLETQYF
>-|13|TRBV7-3
CASSPKAAGEQFF
>-|19|TRBV14
CASSQEGGGQAATNEKLFF
>-|15|TRBV25-1
CASTPSGRAGDTQYF
>-|14|TRBV27
CASSRTGGNQPQHF
>-|14|TRBV7-3
CASSLWGGSQPQHF
>once|17|TRBV2
CASSEEEVSDSYNEQFF
>-|19|TRBV7-2
CASSLAGTSGGDPLDEQYF
>-|18|TRBV19
CASSISGTGGPIKDGYTF
>-|14|TRBV6-5
CASAPERPNQPQHF
>-|16|TRBV11-2
CASSPQGLAGGGEQYF
>few|16|TRBV11-2
CASSSCPQGYTGELFF
>-|17|TRBV11-2
CASSSTTSGLAKNIQYF